This TCR beta chain was captured in a study of Graves' ophthalmopathy and Graves' hyperthyroidism. Study results and caveats: In blood appeared most of the expanded thyroid clonotypes whose frequency exceeded 0.001.

For donors with ophthalmopathy, the disease showed moderate-to-severe activity, reached CAS ≥3 and NOSPECS ≥4, and had lasted under 3 months. Serum thyroxine and TRAb, along with clinical symptoms, thyroid ultrasound and orbital computed tomography, were what diagnosis relied on. Concerning this clonotype itself: Its antigen is not known.

From RNA, the CDR3 regions of TCR beta chains were amplified and sequenced. RT-PCR with HTBI primers came first, then second-round multiplex PCR. Each CDR3 protein gets one entry after TCRdb re-called the multiplex PCR reads with MiXCR. The table has roughly 700,000 distinct CDR3 sequences, 35% to 50% seen once. Germline values: CDR1 DFQATT, CDR2 SNEGSKA (reference sequence). With 2 bases removed from V and 0 bases from J, the gap between germline ends came to 8 bases. This CDR3 is 14 amino acids long. This sequence originates from an adult man with Graves' ophthalmopathy. The genes are TRBV20-1 and TRBJ1-5; no clear D. The sample comprised peripheral blood. The DNA of the CDR3 is TGCAGTGCTAGAAAGACGGATAGCAATCAGCCCCAGCATTTT. Translated: CSARKTDSNQPQHF.